This T cell receptor beta chain was obtained from a study of T cell changes during pregnancy in multiple sclerosis. Profiling relied on immunoSEQ multiplex PCR, and the TCRdb table lists in-frame clones only, not all of them. Of about 46,000 clones listed, approximately 90% are singletons. CDR3 length equals 13 residues. V shed 4 bases and J 2 bases; nucleotides not matched to a gene: 5. The germline gives CDR1 SQVTM, CDR2 ANQGSEA. The chain links TRBV29-1 to TRBJ2-7, with TRBD1 identical over 7 bases. Sequencing used CD8+ T cells from peripheral blood mononuclear cells, obtained in the second trimester of pregnancy. This clonotype was obtained from a female donor with multiple sclerosis, enrolled in a pregnancy study. In DNA, the CDR3 is TGCAGCGTTGTGCCAGGGACAGCCTACGAGCAGTACTTC. This gives the protein CSVVPGTAYEQYF.